This TCR beta chain was identified in a study of T cell changes during pregnancy in multiple sclerosis. V dropped 2 bases and J dropped 8 bases, with 16 bases sitting between them. Looked up from germline, CDR1 is SQVTM and CDR2 is ANQGSEA. The CDR3 has 14 amino acids. Sequencing was performed with immunoSEQ multiplex PCR; in TCRdb, only in-frame clones are kept and a portion is missing. The sample has more than 9,000 clones; roughly 90% are singletons. The source was CD8+ T cells from peripheral blood mononuclear cells, collected in the first trimester of pregnancy. The V call is TRBV29-1, the J call TRBJ2-1; weak D call: TRBD2 (5 bases). The TCR originated in a female donor in good health, enrolled as a control in a pregnancy study. CDR3 nucleotide sequence: TGCAGCGTTGAACGGCTCCTGAGTAGCGATGAGCAGTTCTTC. Translating it yields CSVERLLSSDEQFF.